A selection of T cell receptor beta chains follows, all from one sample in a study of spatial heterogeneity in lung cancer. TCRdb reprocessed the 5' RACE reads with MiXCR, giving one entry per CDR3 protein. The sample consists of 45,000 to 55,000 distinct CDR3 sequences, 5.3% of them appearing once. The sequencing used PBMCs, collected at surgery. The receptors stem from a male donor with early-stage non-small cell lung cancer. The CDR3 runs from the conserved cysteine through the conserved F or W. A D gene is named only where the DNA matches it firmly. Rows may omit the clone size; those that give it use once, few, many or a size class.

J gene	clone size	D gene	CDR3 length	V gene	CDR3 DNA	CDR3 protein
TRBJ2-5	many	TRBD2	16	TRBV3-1	TGTGCCAGCAGCCGCCGGGCGCTAGCGGGAGCGGAGACCCAGTACTTC	CASSRRALAGAETQYF
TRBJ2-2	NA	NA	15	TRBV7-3	TGTGCCAGCAGCCGACACGACACAAACACCGGGGAGCTGTTTTTT	CASSRHDTNTGELFF
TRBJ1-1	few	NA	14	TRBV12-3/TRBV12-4	TGTGCCAGCAGTTTTCGGGACACCGTTCATGAAGCTTTCTTT	CASSFRDTVHEAFF
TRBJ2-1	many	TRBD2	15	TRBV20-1	TGCAGTGCTAGTGGGCTAGCGGGGGGGTACAATGAGCAGTTCTTC	CSASGLAGGYNEQFF
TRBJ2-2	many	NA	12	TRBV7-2	TGTGCCAGCAGCTTACGGGCCGGGGAGCTGTTTTTT	CASSLRAGELFF
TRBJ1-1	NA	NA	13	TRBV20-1	TGCAGTGCTAGAGGCGGGGGCCTCCCGGCAGCTTTCTTT	CSARGGGLPAAFF
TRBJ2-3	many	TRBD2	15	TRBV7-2	TGTGCCAGCAGCTTAGGTGGGAGGGCCCCAGATACGCAGTATTTT	CASSLGGRAPDTQYF
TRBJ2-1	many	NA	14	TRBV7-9	TGTGCCAGCAGCTTAGGTGGGGATTCCAATGAGCAGTTCTTC	CASSLGGDSNEQFF
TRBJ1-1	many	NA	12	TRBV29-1	TGCAGCGTTCGGCAAACGAACACTGAAGCTTTCTTT	CSVRQTNTEAFF
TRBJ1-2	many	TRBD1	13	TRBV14	TGTGCCAGCAGCCCTACAGGGGTCTATGGCTACACCTTC	CASSPTGVYGYTF
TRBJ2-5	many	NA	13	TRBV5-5	TGTGCCAGCAGCTGGACCGGCCAAGAGACCCAGTACTTC	CASSWTGQETQYF
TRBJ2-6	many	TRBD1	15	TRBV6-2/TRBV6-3	TGTGCCAGCTGGGACAGGCCCTCTGGGGCCAACGTCCTGACTTTC	CASWDRPSGANVLTF
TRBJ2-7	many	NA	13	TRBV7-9	TGTGCCAGCAGCTTGACCGATACCTACGAGCAGTACTTC	CASSLTDTYEQYF
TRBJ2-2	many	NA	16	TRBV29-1	TGCAGCGTCCCATTGAGGGGTGCAGGGTCGACCGGGGAGCTGTTTTTT	CSVPLRGAGSTGELFF
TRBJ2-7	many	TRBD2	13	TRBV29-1	TGCAGCGTTGAAGTAGCGGGAGCGAGGGAGCAGTACTTC	CSVEVAGAREQYF
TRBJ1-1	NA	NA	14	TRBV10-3	TGTGCCATCAAGAGTCGGGAGTTCGACACTGAAGCTTTCTTT	CAIKSREFDTEAFF